These 9 T cell receptor beta chains came from one sample sequenced in a study of blood T cell repertoires in COVID-19. Method: immunoSEQ multiplex PCR; TCRdb's copy keeps in-frame clones and lacks some. The data hold 250,000 to 350,000 clones, with roughly nine tenths observed a single time. The sample comprised PBMCs or T cells enriched from blood (not recorded which). These receptors were collected from a woman between 50 and 59 years old who had recovered from COVID-19.

Comments on this clone: Other DNA variants within this sample encode the same CDR3. J is TRBJ2-5 and V is TRBV3-1 (or the pseudogene TRBV3-2), with 11 positions matching TRBD2. Trimming cost V 8 bases and J 2 bases; bases outside gene matches: 4. This CDR3 has 14 amino acids. Looked up from germline, CDR1 is LGHDT and CDR2 is YNNKEL (reference sequence). The CDR3 protein is CASRGTSGQETQYF. DNA for the CDR3: TGTGCCAGCCGGGGGACTAGCGGACAAGAGACCCAGTACTTC.

The rearrangement joins TRBV10-3 to TRBJ2-7; TRBD2 matches at 8 bases. CDR1 is ENHRY and CDR2 is SYGVKD in the germline V gene. The CDR3 sequence is 15 residues long. V lost 0 bases, J lost 4 bases, and 5 bases stayed unmatched. The chain's CDR3 is CAISESMRGRYEQYF. The CDR3 nucleotides are TGTGCCATCAGTGAGTCGATGCGCGGGAGGTACGAGCAGTACTTC.

A single count supports this clone. V gene TRBV28 combines with J gene TRBJ1-2; no reliable D call. Germline loops: CDR1 MDHEN, CDR2 SYDVKM. V was cut by 2 bases and J by 2 bases, with 9 bases left in between. The length of the CDR3 is 14 residues. The CDR3, as DNA: TGTGCCAGCAGTTTAGTGGGAGGGAACTATGGCTACACCTTC. Its translation: CASSLVGGNYGYTF.

The chain joins TRBV12-3 or TRBV12-4 to TRBJ1-3, with D unclear. V was pared by 8 bases and J by 4 bases, with 6 bases between. This CDR3 region has 11 residues. This chain's CDR3 is CASSLGNTIYF. The CDR3 region has the DNA TGTGCCAGCTCGTTAGGAAACACCATATATTTT.

The chain has TRBV7-3 and TRBJ2-5; 8 nucleotides align to TRBD2. The V gene end was trimmed by 5 bases and the J gene end by 5 bases; junction bases not matched to a gene: 4. CDR3 length: 13 residues. Germline assignment: CDR1 SGHTA and CDR2 FQGTGA. CDR3 nucleotides: TGTGCCAGCAGCAGGAGCGGGAGCGAGACCCAGTACTTC. Encoded protein: CASSRSGSETQYF.

This clone is a singleton in its sample. The V and J genes are TRBV2 and TRBJ1-1, with TRBD1 as a possible D gene (5 bases). Germline CDR1 reads SNHLY; CDR2 reads FYNNEI. The CDR3 consists of 14 residues. V lost 4 bases, J lost 1 base, and 10 bases lay in between. The CDR3 protein is CASSVGQGNTEAFF. In DNA, the CDR3 is TGTGCCAGCAGTGTGGGGCAGGGGAACACTGAAGCTTTCTTT.

The chain links TRBV20-1 to TRBJ2-1; TRBD1 matches at 7 bases. This CDR3 region has 15 residues. V was clipped by 3 bases and J by 0 bases; unmatched bases: 5. Germline V CDR1 and CDR2: DFQATT, SNEGSKA (reference sequence). CDR3: CSASEGASSYNEQFF. DNA of the CDR3: TGCAGTGCTAGTGAGGGGGCTAGCTCCTACAATGAGCAGTTCTTC.

The genes are TRBV18 and TRBJ2-7; the match to TRBD1 covers 9 bases. CDR3 length equals 16 residues. CDR1 is KGHSH, CDR2 LQKENI, per germline. Germline trimming cut 0 bases from V and 6 bases from J; bases unmatched to any gene: 9. The CDR3: CASSPPGTGLFGEQYF. As DNA, the CDR3 is TGTGCCAGCTCACCACCAGGGACAGGGTTGTTTGGCGAGCAGTACTTC.

This chain joins TRBV3-1 (or the pseudogene TRBV3-2) and TRBJ2-5; 12 positions agree with TRBD2. From germline, CDR1 is LGHDT and CDR2 YNNKEL (reference sequence). V shed 4 bases and J 4 bases; nucleotides not matched to a gene: 4. The CDR3 spans 15 residues. CDR3 sequence reads: CASSPPGLAGETQYF. The DNA of the CDR3 is TGTGCCAGCAGCCCCCCGGGACTAGCGGGAGAGACCCAGTACTTC.